The following is a T cell receptor beta chain sequence with its context. Its antigen is currently unknown. The sample is drawn from a study of T cell responses to AZD1222 COVID-19 vaccine. Study-wide background: Pooled in the analysis were second doses at about 4 or about 12 weeks.

Sequencing was performed with immunoSEQ multiplex PCR; in TCRdb, only in-frame clones are kept and a portion is missing. The table includes some 170,000 clones, more than 80% detected once. Study-level findings and limits: Donors were largely white British and mainly female; clonal diversity was possibly underestimated. A rise in Spike-specific TCR breadth and depth followed two AZD1222 doses.

The sequence was collected from an adult in good health. Sequenced material: peripheral blood, taken on day 0 of AZD1222 vaccination.

The DNA for the CDR3 is TGTGCCAGCAGCTTAATTGACAACAAGAACACTGAAGCTTTCTTT. Its protein product is CASSLIDNKNTEAFF. The chain carries TRBV7-7 and TRBJ1-1; D remains ambiguous. Germline-derived CDR1 and CDR2 are SSHAT and FNYEAQ (reference sequence). The CDR3 contains 15 residues. V lost 2 bases and J lost 1, with 11 bases in between.